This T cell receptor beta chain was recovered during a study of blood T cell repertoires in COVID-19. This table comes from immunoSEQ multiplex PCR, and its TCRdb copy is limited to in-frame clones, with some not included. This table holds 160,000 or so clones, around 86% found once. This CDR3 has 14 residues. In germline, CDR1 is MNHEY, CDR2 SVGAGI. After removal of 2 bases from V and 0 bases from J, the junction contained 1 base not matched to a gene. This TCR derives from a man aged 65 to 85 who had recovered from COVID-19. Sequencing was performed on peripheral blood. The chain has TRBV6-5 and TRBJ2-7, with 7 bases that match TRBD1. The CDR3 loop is CASSYQGVSYEQYF. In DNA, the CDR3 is TGTGCCAGCAGTTACCAGGGGGTCTCCTACGAGCAGTACTTC.